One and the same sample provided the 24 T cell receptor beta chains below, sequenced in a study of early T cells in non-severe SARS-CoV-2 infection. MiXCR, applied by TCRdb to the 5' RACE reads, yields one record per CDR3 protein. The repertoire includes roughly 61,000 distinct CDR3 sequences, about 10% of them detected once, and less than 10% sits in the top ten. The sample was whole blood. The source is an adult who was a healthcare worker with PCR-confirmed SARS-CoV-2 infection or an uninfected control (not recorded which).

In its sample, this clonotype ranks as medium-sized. The CDR3 DNA reads TGTGCCAGCAGCATGGGGACTATAGCTACTGGAAACACCATATATTTT. Its protein is CASSMGTIATGNTIYF. The chain recombines TRBV9 with TRBJ1-3; possible D gene TRBD1, 5 bases. The V end was cut by 4 bases, the J end by 2 bases, with 16 bases between. This CDR3 is 16 amino acids long. CDR1 is SGDLS, CDR2 YYNGEE, per germline.

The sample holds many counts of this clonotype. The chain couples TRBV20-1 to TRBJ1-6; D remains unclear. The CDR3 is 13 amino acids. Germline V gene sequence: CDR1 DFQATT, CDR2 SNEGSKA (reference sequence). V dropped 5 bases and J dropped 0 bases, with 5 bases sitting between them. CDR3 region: CSAWSSYNSPLHF. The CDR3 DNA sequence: TGCAGTGCTTGGAGCTCCTATAATTCACCCCTCCACTTT.

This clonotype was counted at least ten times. CDR3 loop: CASAPGREPDNEQFF. CDR3 DNA sequence: TGTGCCAGCGCCCCAGGACGGGAGCCAGACAATGAGCAGTTCTTC. The gene calls are TRBV19 and TRBJ2-1; D may be TRBD2 (6 bases). Germline V lookup: CDR1 LNHDA, CDR2 SQIVND (reference sequence). CDR3 length: 15 residues. V was clipped by 9 bases and J by 5 bases, with 20 bases between them.

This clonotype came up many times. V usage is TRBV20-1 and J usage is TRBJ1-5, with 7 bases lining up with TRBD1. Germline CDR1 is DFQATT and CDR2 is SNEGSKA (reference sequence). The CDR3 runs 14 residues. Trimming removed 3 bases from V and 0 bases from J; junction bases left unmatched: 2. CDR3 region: CSARGTASNQPQHF. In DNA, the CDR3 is TGCAGTGCTAGGGGGACAGCTAGCAATCAGCCCCAGCATTTT.

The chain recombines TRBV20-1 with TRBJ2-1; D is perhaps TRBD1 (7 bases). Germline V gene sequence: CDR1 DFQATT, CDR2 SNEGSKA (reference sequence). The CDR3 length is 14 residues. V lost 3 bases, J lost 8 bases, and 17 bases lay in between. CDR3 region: CSARFGGTAHEQFF. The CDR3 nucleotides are TGCAGTGCTAGGTTTGGCGGGACAGCCCATGAGCAGTTCTTC.

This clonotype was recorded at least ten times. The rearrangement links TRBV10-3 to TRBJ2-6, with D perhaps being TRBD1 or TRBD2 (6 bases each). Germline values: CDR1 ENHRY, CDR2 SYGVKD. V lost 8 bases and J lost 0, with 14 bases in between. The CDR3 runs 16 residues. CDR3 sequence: CAIPGAPYSGANVLTF. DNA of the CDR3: TGTGCCATCCCGGGGGCTCCATACTCTGGGGCCAACGTCCTGACTTTC.

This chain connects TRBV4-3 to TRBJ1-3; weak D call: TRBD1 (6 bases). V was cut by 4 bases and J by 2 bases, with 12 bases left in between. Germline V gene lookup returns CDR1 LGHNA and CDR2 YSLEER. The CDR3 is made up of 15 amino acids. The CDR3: CASSPSGGPGNTIYF. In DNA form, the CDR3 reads TGCGCCAGCAGCCCAAGTGGGGGGCCTGGAAACACCATATATTTT.

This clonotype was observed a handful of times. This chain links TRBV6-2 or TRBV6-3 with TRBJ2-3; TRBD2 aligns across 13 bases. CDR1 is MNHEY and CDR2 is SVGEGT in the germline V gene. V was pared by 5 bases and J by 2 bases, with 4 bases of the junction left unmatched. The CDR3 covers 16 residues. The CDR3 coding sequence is TGTGCCAGCAGTAGACTAGCGGGAGGCAACACAGATACGCAGTATTTT. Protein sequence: CASSRLAGGNTDTQYF.

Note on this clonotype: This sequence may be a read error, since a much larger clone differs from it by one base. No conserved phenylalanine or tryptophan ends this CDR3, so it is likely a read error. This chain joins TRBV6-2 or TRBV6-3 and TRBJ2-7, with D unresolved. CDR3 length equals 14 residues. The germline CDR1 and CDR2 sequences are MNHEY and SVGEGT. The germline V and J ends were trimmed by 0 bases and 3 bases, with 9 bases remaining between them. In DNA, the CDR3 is TGTGCCAGCAGTTACTCGGCGCAGAACTACGAGCAGTACTCC. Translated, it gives CASSYSAQNYEQYS.

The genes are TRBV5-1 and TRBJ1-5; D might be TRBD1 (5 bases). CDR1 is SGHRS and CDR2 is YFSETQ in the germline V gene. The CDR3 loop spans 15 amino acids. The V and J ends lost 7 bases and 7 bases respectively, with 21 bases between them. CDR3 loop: CASPPGGTPRQPQHF. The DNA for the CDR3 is TGCGCCAGCCCTCCGGGGGGGACCCCTCGCCAGCCCCAGCATTTT.

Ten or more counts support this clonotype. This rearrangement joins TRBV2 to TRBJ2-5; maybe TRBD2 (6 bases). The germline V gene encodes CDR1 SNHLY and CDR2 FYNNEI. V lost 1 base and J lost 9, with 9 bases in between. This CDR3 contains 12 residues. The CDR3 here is CASSEGGTPQYF. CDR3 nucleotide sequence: TGTGCCAGCAGTGAAGGCGGGACCCCCCAGTACTTC.

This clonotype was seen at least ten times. The DNA for the CDR3 is TGTGCCAGCAGTCGCCAGGGGGATGGTACTGAAGCTTTCTTT. This translates into CASSRQGDGTEAFF. This chain links TRBV6-5 with TRBJ1-1; 7 bases map to TRBD1. Germline lookup yields CDR1 MNHEY and CDR2 SVGAGI. The trim removed 5 bases at V and 5 bases at J, leaving 8 bases unmatched. The CDR3 runs to 14 residues.

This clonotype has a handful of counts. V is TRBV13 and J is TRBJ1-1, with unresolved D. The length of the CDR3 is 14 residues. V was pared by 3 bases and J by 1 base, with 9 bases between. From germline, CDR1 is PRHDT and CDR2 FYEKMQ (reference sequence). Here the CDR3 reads CASSFRTENTEAFF. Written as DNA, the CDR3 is TGTGCCAGCAGCTTCCGGACCGAGAACACTGAAGCTTTCTTT.

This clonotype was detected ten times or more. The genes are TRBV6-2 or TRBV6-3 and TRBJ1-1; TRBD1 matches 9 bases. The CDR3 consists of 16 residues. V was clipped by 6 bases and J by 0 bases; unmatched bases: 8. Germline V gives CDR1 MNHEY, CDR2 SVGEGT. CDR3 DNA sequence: TGTGCCAGCAGCCTTGACAGGGGGAGGATGAACACTGAAGCTTTCTTT. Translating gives CASSLDRGRMNTEAFF.

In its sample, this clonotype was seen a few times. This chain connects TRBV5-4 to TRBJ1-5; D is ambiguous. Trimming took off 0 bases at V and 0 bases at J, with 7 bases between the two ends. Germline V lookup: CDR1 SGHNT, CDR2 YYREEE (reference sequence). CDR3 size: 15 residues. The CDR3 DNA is TGTGCCAGCAGCTTGGACAGTAATAGCAATCAGCCCCAGCATTTT. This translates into CASSLDSNSNQPQHF.

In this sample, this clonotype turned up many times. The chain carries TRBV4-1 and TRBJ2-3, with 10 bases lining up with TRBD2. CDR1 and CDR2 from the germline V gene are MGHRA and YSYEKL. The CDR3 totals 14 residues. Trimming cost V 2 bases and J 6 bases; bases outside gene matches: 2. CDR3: CASSQISGRDTQYF. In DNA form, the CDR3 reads TGCGCCAGCAGCCAAATTAGCGGGAGGGATACGCAGTATTTT.

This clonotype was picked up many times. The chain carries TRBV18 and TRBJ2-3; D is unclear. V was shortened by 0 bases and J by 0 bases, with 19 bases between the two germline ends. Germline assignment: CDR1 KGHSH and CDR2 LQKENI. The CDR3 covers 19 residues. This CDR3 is CASSPPYPSPGASTDTQYF. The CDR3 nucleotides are TGTGCCAGCTCACCACCGTATCCATCACCCGGAGCTAGCACAGATACGCAGTATTTT.

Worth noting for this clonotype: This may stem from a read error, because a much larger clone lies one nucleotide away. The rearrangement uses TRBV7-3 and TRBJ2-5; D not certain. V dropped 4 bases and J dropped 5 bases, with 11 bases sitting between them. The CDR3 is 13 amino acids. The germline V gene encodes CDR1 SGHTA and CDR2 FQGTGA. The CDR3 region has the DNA TGTGCCAGCAGCTCAAGAGTCCGCGAGACCCAGTACTTC. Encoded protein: CASSSRVRETQYF.

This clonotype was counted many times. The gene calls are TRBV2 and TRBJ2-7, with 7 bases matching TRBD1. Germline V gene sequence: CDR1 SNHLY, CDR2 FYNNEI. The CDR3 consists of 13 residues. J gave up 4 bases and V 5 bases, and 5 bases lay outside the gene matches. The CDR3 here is CASSRQGPYEQYF. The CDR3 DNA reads TGTGCCAGCAGTCGACAGGGTCCTTACGAGCAGTACTTC.

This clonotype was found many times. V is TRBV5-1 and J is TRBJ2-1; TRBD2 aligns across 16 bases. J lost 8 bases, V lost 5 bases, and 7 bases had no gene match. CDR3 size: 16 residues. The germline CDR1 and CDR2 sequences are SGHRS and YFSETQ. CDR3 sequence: CASSRPGLAGGDEQFF. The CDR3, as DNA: TGCGCCAGCAGTCGACCGGGACTAGCGGGAGGGGATGAGCAGTTCTTC.

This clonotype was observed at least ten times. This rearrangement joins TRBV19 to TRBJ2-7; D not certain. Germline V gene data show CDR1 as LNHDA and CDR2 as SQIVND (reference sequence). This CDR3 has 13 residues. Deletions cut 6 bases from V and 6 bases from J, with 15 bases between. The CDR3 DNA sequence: TGTGCCAGTAGCAAAACCCCACTTGGCGAGCAGTACTTC. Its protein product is CASSKTPLGEQYF.

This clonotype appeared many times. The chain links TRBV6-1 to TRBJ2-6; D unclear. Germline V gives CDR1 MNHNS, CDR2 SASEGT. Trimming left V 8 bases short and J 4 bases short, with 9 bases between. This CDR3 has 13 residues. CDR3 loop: CASEQTGANVLTF. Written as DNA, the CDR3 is TGTGCCAGCGAACAAACCGGGGCCAACGTCCTGACTTTC.

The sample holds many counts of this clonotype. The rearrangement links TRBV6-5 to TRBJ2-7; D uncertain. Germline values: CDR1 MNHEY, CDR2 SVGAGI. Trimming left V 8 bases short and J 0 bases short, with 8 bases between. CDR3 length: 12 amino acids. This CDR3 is CASAPNSYEQYF. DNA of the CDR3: TGTGCCAGCGCTCCTAACTCCTACGAGCAGTACTTC.

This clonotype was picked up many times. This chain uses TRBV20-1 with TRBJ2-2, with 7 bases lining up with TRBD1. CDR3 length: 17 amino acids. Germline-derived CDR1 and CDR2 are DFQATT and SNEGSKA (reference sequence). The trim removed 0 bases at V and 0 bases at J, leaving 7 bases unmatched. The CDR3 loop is CSARDPRQGTNTGELFF. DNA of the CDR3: TGCAGTGCTAGAGATCCCCGACAGGGCACGAACACCGGGGAGCTGTTTTTT.